Listed below are T cell receptor beta chains from one sample, sequenced in a study of T cell responses to AZD1222 COVID-19 vaccine. Repertoires were generated with immunoSEQ multiplex PCR, while TCRdb's copy carries only in-frame clones and drops some. The table has hundreds of thousands of clones, around 92% seen once; the top ten hold 0.55%. Sample: peripheral blood, taken 28 days after the second AZD1222 dose. These receptors were collected from an adult who received the AZD1222 COVID-19 vaccine. The CDR3 runs from the conserved cysteine through the conserved F or W. D genes are given only for firm matches. A row's size may be missing; if present it is once, few, many or a size class.

TRBJ2-2 NA TRBV9 NA TGTGCCAGCAGCGTAGGAAGCGGTGGCACCGGGGAGCTGTTTTTT CASSVGSGGTGELFF
TRBJ1-2 few TRBV19 TRBD1 TGTGCCAGTAGTTCCCGACAGGGAAGCTACACCTTC CASSSRQGSYTF
TRBJ2-1 NA TRBV19 TRBD2 TGTGCCACCTCCCCCGGGGGGTCCGGCAATGAGCAGTTCTTC CATSPGGSGNEQFF
TRBJ1-3 NA TRBV7-9 NA TGTGCCAGCAGCTTAGGGGAGCACTCTGGAAACACCATATATTTT CASSLGEHSGNTIYF
TRBJ2-1 NA TRBV15 NA TGTGCCACCAGCAGGAGGGGGGGCTCCTACAATGAGCAGTTCTTC CATSRRGGSYNEQFF
TRBJ1-1 NA TRBV6-6 NA TGTGCCAGCAGCCTCCAGGGACCGGGTGACACTGAAGCTTTCTTT CASSLQGPGDTEAFF
TRBJ1-4 NA TRBV5-5 TRBD1 TGTGCCAGCAGCTTCGGACAGGGAATCTCCGTGGGGGAAAAACTGTTTTTT CASSFGQGISVGEKLFF
TRBJ1-4 NA TRBV5-1 NA TGCGCCAGCAGCTTGGACAAGAGTAATGAAAAACTGTTTTTT CASSLDKSNEKLFF
TRBJ2-3 few TRBV6-5 NA TGTGCCAGCAGTTACTCCGGTCAGAGCACAGATACGCAGTATTTT CASSYSGQSTDTQYF
TRBJ2-1 NA TRBV5-6 TRBD2 TGTGCCAGCAGCTTTAGGCTAGCGGACTACAATGAGCAGTTCTTC CASSFRLADYNEQFF
TRBJ2-2 NA TRBV4-2 TRBD2 TGTGCCAGCAGCCTACTAGCGGGAGATACCGGGGAGCTGTTTTTT CASSLLAGDTGELFF
TRBJ2-1 NA TRBV7-9 TRBD2 TGTGCCAGCAGGCTGGGGTTGGCGGGAGGGGACAATGAGCAGTTCTTC CASRLGLAGGDNEQFF
TRBJ2-1 NA TRBV19 TRBD1 TGTGCCAGTAGTCAAGAGACAGGGTCTTACAATGAGCAGTTCTTC CASSQETGSYNEQFF
TRBJ1-1 NA TRBV28 NA TGTGCCAGCAGTTTATCCCGGCCGAACACTGAAGCTTTCTTT CASSLSRPNTEAFF
TRBJ2-3 NA TRBV5-1 NA TGCGCCAGCAGCTTGGAACGGCCAGATACGCAGTATTTT CASSLERPDTQYF
TRBJ1-1 NA TRBV10-3 TRBD1 TGTGCCATCACTAACGACAGGGGGGCGGGCACTGAAGCTTTCTTT CAITNDRGAGTEAFF
TRBJ1-1 few TRBV9 NA TGTGCCAGCAGCGTAGATACAGGACTCACTGAAGCTTTCTTT CASSVDTGLTEAFF
TRBJ2-1 NA TRBV9 NA TGTGCCAGCAGCGTCGGGGCAGGGAATGAGCAGTTCTTC CASSVGAGNEQFF
TRBJ1-2 NA TRBV3-1/TRBV3-2 NA TGTGCCAGCAGGTCCCGGGGTTCCGAGGGCTACACCTTC CASRSRGSEGYTF
TRBJ2-2 NA TRBV28 TRBD2 TGTGCCAGCGGATATCCGTGGGGTGGCGGGGGGAACACCGGGGAGCTGTTTTTT CASGYPWGGGGNTGELFF
TRBJ2-2 NA TRBV24-1 NA TGTGCCACCAGTGATTCAGGTCTGAACACCGGGGAGCTGTTTTTT CATSDSGLNTGELFF
TRBJ1-2 NA TRBV9 NA TGTGCCAGCAGCGTAGTGAGGGGACCCACTGGCTACACCTTC CASSVVRGPTGYTF
TRBJ1-3 NA TRBV28 NA TGTGCCCACTGGGGCGGCTCTGGAAACACCATATATTTT CAHWGGSGNTIYF
TRBJ2-6 NA TRBV5-6 NA TGTGCCAGCAGCTTGGCCGCCAGGGCCAACGTCCTGACTTTC CASSLAARANVLTF
TRBJ2-1 NA TRBV27 TRBD1 TGTGCCAGCAGTCCTATTGGACAGGGGGGAGGCAATGAGCAGTTCTTC CASSPIGQGGGNEQFF
TRBJ2-7 NA TRBV11-2 NA TGTGCCAGCAGCCCCGGGTACGAGCAGTACTTC CASSPGYEQYF
TRBJ1-3 NA TRBV2 TRBD1 TGTGCCAGCAGTTATTCAGGGGGTGTAGCTGGAAACACCATATATTTT CASSYSGGVAGNTIYF
TRBJ2-1 NA TRBV11-2 NA TGTGCCAGCAGCCGGCAGGCCTCCTACAATGAGCAGTTCTTC CASSRQASYNEQFF
TRBJ1-2 NA TRBV28 NA TGTGCCACCTCCTTATCGCAGGGGAGTTATGGCTACACCTTC CATSLSQGSYGYTF
TRBJ2-2 NA TRBV7-7 NA TGTGCCAGCAGCTTAGAGGAGCGCGAGGAGCTGTTTTTT CASSLEEREELFF
TRBJ1-5 NA TRBV24-1 NA TGTGCCACCAGTGATTTCACCGATCAGCCCCAGCATTTT CATSDFTDQPQHF
TRBJ2-7 once TRBV5-1 TRBD2 TGCGCCAGCAGCCTGCCTAGCGGGGGGGCCAACGAGCAGTACTTC CASSLPSGGANEQYF
TRBJ2-7 NA TRBV6-2/TRBV6-3 TRBD2 TGTGCCAGCAGTTACCCCGGTCTAGCGGGAGGGTACGAGCAGTACTTC CASSYPGLAGGYEQYF
TRBJ1-1 few TRBV29-1 NA TGCAGCGTCACCGAACAATACAGGAACACTGAAGCTTTCTTT CSVTEQYRNTEAFF
TRBJ2-5 NA TRBV7-9 NA TGTGCCAGCAGCGCGGCGGCGGAGACCCAGTACTTC CASSAAAETQYF
TRBJ2-6 NA TRBV3-1/TRBV3-2 NA TGTGCCAGCAGCCAAGGCGCCTCTGGGGCCAACGTCCTGACTTTC CASSQGASGANVLTF
TRBJ1-3 NA TRBV4-1 NA TGCGCCAGCAGCCACCCCAAGGAAAGATCTGGAAACACCATATATTTT CASSHPKERSGNTIYF
TRBJ1-2 NA TRBV30 NA TGTGCCTGGAGTCCTGGACAGAACTATGGCTACACCTTC CAWSPGQNYGYTF
TRBJ2-3 NA TRBV7-2 NA TGTGCCAGCAGCTTAGCGTCTCGCCCAGATACGCAGTATTTT CASSLASRPDTQYF
TRBJ1-5 NA TRBV5-6 NA TGTGCCAGCAGCTTGGATGTCCCACAGTATAGCAATCAGCCCCAGCATTTT CASSLDVPQYSNQPQHF
TRBJ1-5 NA TRBV19 NA TGTGCCAGCAAGGGGGGCTTTGGCAGCAATCAGCCCCAGCATTTT CASKGGFGSNQPQHF
TRBJ2-7 NA TRBV3-1/TRBV3-2 TRBD1 TGTGCCAGCAGCCAGACACAGGGGAAAAGGTCCTACGAGCAGTACTTC CASSQTQGKRSYEQYF
TRBJ1-1 NA TRBV5-1 TRBD1 TGCGCCAGCAGCTTGGCGGCAGGGGGCACTGAAGCTTTCTTT CASSLAAGGTEAFF
TRBJ2-1 once TRBV11-1 NA TGTGCCAGCAGCTCCACTAGCAGATACAATGAGCAGTTCTTC CASSSTSRYNEQFF
TRBJ1-4 NA TRBV28 NA TGTGCCAGCAGTTTAGGTGGGGGGAATGAAAAACTGTTTTTT CASSLGGGNEKLFF
TRBJ2-7 NA TRBV7-9 NA TGTGCCAGCAGCTTAGGGGCAGCGGAGCAGTACTTC CASSLGAAEQYF
TRBJ1-2 NA TRBV11-2 TRBD1 TGTGCCAGCAGCCCCTTACGAGACAGGGGCCATGGCTACACCTTC CASSPLRDRGHGYTF
TRBJ2-3 once TRBV3-1/TRBV3-2 NA TGTGCCAGCACCGAACAGGGTACGCAGTATTTT CASTEQGTQYF
TRBJ2-1 NA TRBV5-6 NA TGTGCCAGCAGCAGGGATGGGGATCGGTTCTTC CASSRDGDRFF
TRBJ2-6 NA TRBV5-6 NA TGTGCCAGCAGCTTGAGGGTTACTTACTCTGGGGCCAACGTCCTGACTTTC CASSLRVTYSGANVLTF
TRBJ1-1 NA TRBV11-1 TRBD1 TGTGCCAGCAGCCCAGGGGGCACTGAAGCTTTCTTT CASSPGGTEAFF
TRBJ2-7 NA TRBV11-2 TRBD1 TGTGCCAGCAGCTCCCAGGACAGGGGGCTGTTTTACGAGCAGTACTTC CASSSQDRGLFYEQYF
TRBJ1-1 NA TRBV19 TRBD1 TGTGCCAGCACAACAGGGGTTACTGAAGCTTTCTTT CASTTGVTEAFF